This T cell receptor beta chain was observed in a study of technical replicates of blood from a few donors. CDR3 length: 15 amino acids. Germline V gene data show CDR1 as MNHEY and CDR2 as SVGAGI. Trimming cost V 1 base and J 1 base, with 10 bases left between them. TCRdb's copy holds only in-frame clones and misses some; the assay was immunoSEQ multiplex PCR. The sample consists of more than 15,000 clones, 82% of them appearing once. This receptor was taken from a human donor in good health. Some clones in this sample may be carry-over from other donors' samples. The sequenced sample was PBMCs. The rearrangement uses TRBV6-5 and TRBJ1-2; the D is unclear. CDR3 DNA: TGTGCCAGCAGTTACTTGGCAGGCCTTAACTATGGCTACACCTTC. It specifies CASSYLAGLNYGYTF.